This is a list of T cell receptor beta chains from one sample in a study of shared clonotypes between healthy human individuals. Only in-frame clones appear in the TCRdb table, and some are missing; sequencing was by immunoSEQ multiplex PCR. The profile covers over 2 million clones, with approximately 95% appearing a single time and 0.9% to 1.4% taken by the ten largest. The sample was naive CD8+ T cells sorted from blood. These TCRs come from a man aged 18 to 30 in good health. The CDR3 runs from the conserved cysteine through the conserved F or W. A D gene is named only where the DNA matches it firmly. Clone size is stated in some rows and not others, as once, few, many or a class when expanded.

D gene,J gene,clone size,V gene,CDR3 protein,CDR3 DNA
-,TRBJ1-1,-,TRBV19,CASNPLGITNTEAFF,TGTGCCAGTAATCCGTTGGGGATAACGAACACTGAAGCTTTCTTT
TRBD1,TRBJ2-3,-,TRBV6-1,CASSENRGTDTQYF,TGTGCCAGCAGTGAAAACAGGGGAACAGATACGCAGTATTTT
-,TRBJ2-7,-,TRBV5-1,CASSIGQNYEQYF,TGCGCCAGCAGCATAGGACAGAACTACGAGCAGTACTTC
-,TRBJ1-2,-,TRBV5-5,CASSGRTVPEIDYTF,TGTGCCAGCAGCGGCAGGACAGTCCCGGAAATTGACTACACCTTC
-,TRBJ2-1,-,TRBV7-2,CASSLVPEYEQFF,TGTGCCAGCAGCTTAGTACCCGAATACGAGCAGTTCTTC
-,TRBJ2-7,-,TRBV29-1,CSVEVMRGEQYF,TGCAGCGTTGAAGTGATGAGAGGGGAGCAGTACTTC
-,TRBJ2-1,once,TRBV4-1,CASSQDERDGYNEQFF,TGCGCCAGCAGCCAAGATGAACGGGACGGCTACAATGAGCAGTTCTTC
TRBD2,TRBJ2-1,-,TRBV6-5,CASSIAGGQDEQFF,TGTGCCAGCAGTATAGCGGGGGGGCAGGATGAGCAGTTCTTC
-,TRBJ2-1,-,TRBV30,CAWLGYRDSGSTSKNNEQFF,TGTGCCTGGTTGGGATACCGGGACTCAGGCTCCACCTCAAAGAACAATGAGCAGTTCTTC
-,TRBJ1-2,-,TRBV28,CASRLRGAGIGYTF,TGTGCCAGCAGATTGAGGGGCGCGGGTATAGGCTACACCTTC
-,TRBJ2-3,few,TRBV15,CATSRDLDTQYF,TGTGCCACCAGCAGAGATTTGGATACGCAGTATTTT
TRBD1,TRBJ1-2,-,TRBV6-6,CASGQGAHYGYTF,TGTGCCAGCGGACAGGGGGCACACTATGGCTACACCTTC
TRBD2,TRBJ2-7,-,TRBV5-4,CASSLVTGGLYEQYF,TGTGCCAGCAGCTTGGTCACGGGAGGGCTCTACGAGCAGTACTTC
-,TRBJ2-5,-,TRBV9,CASSVEGRTQETQYF,TGTGCCAGCAGCGTAGAGGGACGTACCCAAGAGACCCAGTACTTC
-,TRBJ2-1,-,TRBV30,CACDAARKYNEQFF,TGTGCCTGCGACGCCGCACGGAAATACAATGAGCAGTTCTTC
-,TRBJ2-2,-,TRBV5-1,CASSLVAVNTGELFF,TGCGCCAGCAGCTTGGTAGCGGTGAACACCGGGGAGCTGTTTTTT